Listed below are T cell receptor beta chains from one sample, sequenced in a study of T cell responses to AZD1222 COVID-19 vaccine. Some clones are missing from TCRdb's copy, which holds only in-frame ones; the method was immunoSEQ multiplex PCR. The sample has about 130,000 clones, more than 85% seen once. Sequencing was performed on peripheral blood, taken on day 0 of AZD1222 vaccination. The source is an adult in good health. Both conserved end residues are part of each CDR3. The D gene is left open where the match is weak. Clone size is not always given. Where it is, it says once, few, many or a class for expanded clones.

j_call: TRBJ1-1; clone_size: -; d_call: TRBD1; v_call: TRBV7-9; cdr3_nt: TGTGCCAGCAGCAAAACATCGACAGGGCTGAACACTGAAGCTTTCTTT; cdr3_aa: CASSKTSTGLNTEAFF
j_call: TRBJ2-5; clone_size: -; d_call: -; v_call: TRBV9; cdr3_nt: TGTGCCAGCAGCGTAGAAGGGGTCGGATTTACTCAAGAGACCCAGTACTTC; cdr3_aa: CASSVEGVGFTQETQYF
j_call: TRBJ2-7; clone_size: -; d_call: TRBD2; v_call: TRBV7-2; cdr3_nt: TGTGCCAGCAGCTACCGCCAGACTAGCGGGAGTTACGAGCAGTACTTC; cdr3_aa: CASSYRQTSGSYEQYF
j_call: TRBJ1-5; clone_size: -; d_call: TRBD1; v_call: TRBV7-2; cdr3_nt: TGTGCCAGCAGCTTCCAAACAGGGGGAAATCAGCCCCAGCATTTT; cdr3_aa: CASSFQTGGNQPQHF
j_call: TRBJ2-7; clone_size: -; d_call: -; v_call: TRBV27; cdr3_nt: TGTGCCAGCAGTCCCCGAGCGGTCTACGAGCAGTACTTC; cdr3_aa: CASSPRAVYEQYF
j_call: TRBJ1-1; clone_size: -; d_call: TRBD1; v_call: TRBV9; cdr3_nt: TGTGCCAGCAGCCCCCGGACAGGGGATTATCCTGAAGCTTTCTTT; cdr3_aa: CASSPRTGDYPEAFF
j_call: TRBJ2-5; clone_size: -; d_call: -; v_call: TRBV7-8; cdr3_nt: TGTGCCAGCAGCCGTCGGTATGGTAGGGTGGAGAGAGAGACCCAGTACTTC; cdr3_aa: CASSRRYGRVERETQYF
j_call: TRBJ1-1; clone_size: -; d_call: -; v_call: TRBV7-2; cdr3_nt: TGTGCCAGCAGCTTAGATTCTCGTCTGGTGGGTGCTTTCTTT; cdr3_aa: CASSLDSRLVGAFF
j_call: TRBJ1-4; clone_size: -; d_call: TRBD1; v_call: TRBV30; cdr3_nt: TGTGCCTGGGCCCAGGGGGCTGGAGAAAAACTGTTTTTT; cdr3_aa: CAWAQGAGEKLFF
j_call: TRBJ1-3; clone_size: -; d_call: -; v_call: TRBV5-1; cdr3_nt: TGCGCCAGCAGCTTAACGTCGTTTGGAAACACCATATATTTT; cdr3_aa: CASSLTSFGNTIYF
j_call: TRBJ1-1; clone_size: -; d_call: -; v_call: TRBV7-6; cdr3_nt: TGTGCCAGCAGCTTGACGGAGGGAATGAACACTGAAGCTTTCTTT; cdr3_aa: CASSLTEGMNTEAFF
j_call: TRBJ1-6; clone_size: -; d_call: -; v_call: TRBV3-1/TRBV3-2; cdr3_nt: TGTGCCAGCAGCCACGTCAGGGGTGAATCACCCCTCCACTTT; cdr3_aa: CASSHVRGESPLHF
j_call: TRBJ1-6; clone_size: -; d_call: -; v_call: TRBV28; cdr3_nt: TGTGCCAGCTACCCCGGCGCTTATAATTCACCCCTCCACTTT; cdr3_aa: CASYPGAYNSPLHF
j_call: TRBJ1-4; clone_size: -; d_call: -; v_call: TRBV25-1; cdr3_nt: TGTGCCAGCAGTGAATTTGGTTCGGTTAGGGGGAATGAAAAACTGTTTTTT; cdr3_aa: CASSEFGSVRGNEKLFF
j_call: TRBJ1-2; clone_size: -; d_call: -; v_call: TRBV18; cdr3_nt: TGTGCCAGCTTTCAAGCCCGGACAGACTATGGCTACACCTTC; cdr3_aa: CASFQARTDYGYTF
j_call: TRBJ1-1; clone_size: -; d_call: -; v_call: TRBV2; cdr3_nt: TGTGCCACCCAAGGGAGGGCCTTGAACACTGAAGCTTTCTTT; cdr3_aa: CATQGRALNTEAFF
j_call: TRBJ2-5; clone_size: once; d_call: TRBD2; v_call: TRBV2; cdr3_nt: TGTGCCAGCAGTGAAGCGTCTAGCGGACAAGAGACCCAGTACTTC; cdr3_aa: CASSEASSGQETQYF
j_call: TRBJ2-3; clone_size: -; d_call: TRBD1; v_call: TRBV2; cdr3_nt: TGTGCCAGCAGTGAAGCGGGACAGGGGGCGCGGGATACGCAGTATTTT; cdr3_aa: CASSEAGQGARDTQYF
j_call: TRBJ2-7; clone_size: -; d_call: TRBD2; v_call: TRBV2; cdr3_nt: TGTGCCAGCAGGGCCCCCGGGACTAGCGGCGAGCAGTACTTC; cdr3_aa: CASRAPGTSGEQYF
j_call: TRBJ1-6; clone_size: -; d_call: -; v_call: TRBV7-8; cdr3_nt: TGTGCCAGCAGCTTAGGGCCGAATTCACCCCTCCACTTT; cdr3_aa: CASSLGPNSPLHF
j_call: TRBJ2-7; clone_size: -; d_call: -; v_call: TRBV5-1; cdr3_nt: TGCGCCAGCAGCTTGGGGGGCAGAGCCTACGAGCAGTACTTC; cdr3_aa: CASSLGGRAYEQYF
j_call: TRBJ1-1; clone_size: -; d_call: TRBD1; v_call: TRBV5-4; cdr3_nt: TGTGCCAGCAGCTCCTTCGGTGGAGGGGGCTTCACTGAAGCTTTCTTT; cdr3_aa: CASSSFGGGGFTEAFF
j_call: TRBJ2-1; clone_size: once; d_call: -; v_call: TRBV27; cdr3_nt: TGTGCCAGCAGTAAGTCGGGGAGGTGGAATGAGCAGTTCTTC; cdr3_aa: CASSKSGRWNEQFF
j_call: TRBJ1-3; clone_size: -; d_call: -; v_call: TRBV28; cdr3_nt: TGTGCCAGCAGTTCCCGAGGGGGAAACACCATATATTTT; cdr3_aa: CASSSRGGNTIYF
j_call: TRBJ2-1; clone_size: once; d_call: -; v_call: TRBV7-8; cdr3_nt: TGTGCCAGCAGCTTGGGGACGGGGCGGGGTGAGCAGTTCTTC; cdr3_aa: CASSLGTGRGEQFF
j_call: TRBJ2-1; clone_size: -; d_call: -; v_call: TRBV10-1; cdr3_nt: TGTCGCCAACGATCCGGACCGATTTACAATGAGCAGTTCTTC; cdr3_aa: CRQRSGPIYNEQFF
j_call: TRBJ1-2; clone_size: -; d_call: -; v_call: TRBV27; cdr3_nt: TGTGCCAGCAGTCCGAGAGCTTCCGGGAGGAACTATGGCTACACCTTC; cdr3_aa: CASSPRASGRNYGYTF
j_call: TRBJ2-2; clone_size: -; d_call: -; v_call: TRBV27; cdr3_nt: TGTGCCAGCGCCTCGCGGGATAACACCGGGGAGCTGTTTTTT; cdr3_aa: CASASRDNTGELFF
j_call: TRBJ2-3; clone_size: -; d_call: -; v_call: TRBV6-5; cdr3_nt: TGTGCCAGCAGTAGGAAACCCGACAGCACAGATACGCAGTATTTT; cdr3_aa: CASSRKPDSTDTQYF
j_call: TRBJ2-1; clone_size: -; d_call: TRBD2; v_call: TRBV5-1; cdr3_nt: TGCGCCAGCAGTTTTCCGGGACTAGCGGACAATGAGCAGTTCTTC; cdr3_aa: CASSFPGLADNEQFF
j_call: TRBJ1-1; clone_size: -; d_call: -; v_call: TRBV7-9; cdr3_nt: TGTGCCAGCAGCCCAGAGGACCCCCGAGGAGCTTTCTTT; cdr3_aa: CASSPEDPRGAFF
j_call: TRBJ1-1; clone_size: -; d_call: TRBD1; v_call: TRBV3-1/TRBV3-2; cdr3_nt: TGTGCCAGCAGCCAAGAGCCACCCGGGACAGGGAATGAAGCTTTCTTT; cdr3_aa: CASSQEPPGTGNEAFF
j_call: TRBJ1-1; clone_size: -; d_call: -; v_call: TRBV7-2; cdr3_nt: TGTGCCAGCAGCTTACGTACTGCCCCTGAAGCTTTCTTT; cdr3_aa: CASSLRTAPEAFF
j_call: TRBJ1-6; clone_size: -; d_call: -; v_call: TRBV28; cdr3_nt: TGTGCCAGCAGTTTTCGGATGACAAGCTCCTATAATTCACCCCTCCACTTT; cdr3_aa: CASSFRMTSSYNSPLHF
j_call: TRBJ1-2; clone_size: -; d_call: -; v_call: TRBV5-1; cdr3_nt: TGCGCCAGCAGCTTGGATGCCTATGGCTACACCTTC; cdr3_aa: CASSLDAYGYTF
j_call: TRBJ2-1; clone_size: -; d_call: TRBD2; v_call: TRBV19; cdr3_nt: TGTGCCAGTAGTGGGAGGGGCACCTACAATGAGCAGTTCTTC; cdr3_aa: CASSGRGTYNEQFF
j_call: TRBJ1-2; clone_size: -; d_call: TRBD1; v_call: TRBV9; cdr3_nt: TGTGCCAGCAGCGACACGACAGGGGGCATTGGCTACACCTTC; cdr3_aa: CASSDTTGGIGYTF
j_call: TRBJ2-2; clone_size: -; d_call: -; v_call: TRBV10-3; cdr3_nt: TGTGCCATCAGGACACCGGGACAAGCTACGGGGGAGCTGTTTTTT; cdr3_aa: CAIRTPGQATGELFF
j_call: TRBJ1-3; clone_size: -; d_call: -; v_call: TRBV10-1; cdr3_nt: TGCGCCAGCAGTGAGTGTAATTTCAGGAGGGAGCTCGGAAACACCATATATTTT; cdr3_aa: CASSECNFRRELGNTIYF
j_call: TRBJ2-7; clone_size: -; d_call: TRBD1; v_call: TRBV28; cdr3_nt: TGTGCCAGCAGACCAACAGGGGGCTCGGGTGAGCAGTACTTC; cdr3_aa: CASRPTGGSGEQYF